The next 4 T cell receptor beta chains were all read from a single sample in a study of blood T cell repertoires in COVID-19. Clones were sequenced by immunoSEQ multiplex PCR, and TCRdb holds only the in-frame ones, with some missing. The sample lists nearly 95,000 clones, around 87% occurring once. Specimen: peripheral blood. The receptors derive from a human donor with acute or convalescent COVID-19. The donor label of this sample is uncertain.

This clone came up once. The chain uses TRBV27 and TRBJ2-2, with 8 bases that match TRBD1. The ends lost 6 bases at V and 1 base at J; junction bases unmatched: 1. This CDR3 is built from 14 residues. Per germline, CDR1 MNHEY and CDR2 SMNVEV (reference sequence). CDR3 in amino acids: CASRGTGNTGELFF. In DNA form, the CDR3 reads TGTGCCAGCAGGGGGACAGGGAACACCGGGGAGCTGTTTTTT.

This clone was counted ten times or more. The chain links TRBV7-2 to TRBJ1-2; 7 positions match TRBD1. Germline V lookup: CDR1 SGHTA, CDR2 FQGNSA. Trimming removed 2 bases from V and 4 bases from J; junction bases left unmatched: 10. The CDR3 sequence is 16 residues long. CDR3 nucleotide sequence: TGTGCCAGCAGCTTAACTACCGGGACAGTTCTCTATGGCTACACCTTC. It yields the protein CASSLTTGTVLYGYTF.

The CDR3 region is CASSLQELSDYGYTF. CDR3 in DNA: TGCGCCAGCAGCTTGCAGGAACTCTCTGACTATGGCTACACCTTC. The rearrangement uses TRBV5-1 and TRBJ1-2; D is undetermined. V lost 1 base, J lost 3 bases, and 13 bases lay in between. The CDR3 runs 15 residues. Germline loops: CDR1 SGHRS, CDR2 YFSETQ. The whole variable domain, filled in from reference TRBV5-1 and TRBJ1-2, reads KAGVTQTPRYLIKTRGQQVTLSCSPISGHRSVSWYQQTPGQGLQFLFEYFSETQRNKGNFPGRFSGRQFSNSRSEMNVSTLELGDSALYLCASSLQELSDYGYTFGSGTRLTVV.

J is TRBJ1-2 and V is TRBV2, with D tentatively TRBD1 (6 bases). Deletions cut 6 bases from V and 8 bases from J, with 13 bases between. CDR3 length equals 12 residues. Germline-derived CDR1 and CDR2 are SNHLY and FYNNEI. The CDR3 region has the DNA TGTGCCAGCAGGAGCGGGGGGCTCGGCTACACCTTC. Translation gives CASRSGGLGYTF.